The 2 T cell receptor beta chains reported below all come from one sample, sequenced in a study of blood T cell repertoires in COVID-19. Method: immunoSEQ multiplex PCR; TCRdb's copy keeps in-frame clones and lacks some. The sample shows 200,000 or so clones, about 88% of them seen only once. What was sequenced was peripheral blood. These TCRs come from a man aged 40-49 years with active or convalescent COVID-19.

The rearrangement joins TRBV7-6 to TRBJ2-3; TRBD1 agrees at 9 bases. Germline CDR1 SGHVS, CDR2 FNYEAQ. CDR3 length: 14 amino acids. Trimming removed 5 bases from V and 5 bases from J; junction bases left unmatched: 5. The CDR3 bases are TGTGCCAGCAGCCGGACAGGGGACGGAGATACGCAGTATTTT. Residues: CASSRTGDGDTQYF.

The chain links TRBV28 to TRBJ1-2; the D is unclear. The CDR3 loop spans 15 amino acids. In germline, CDR1 is MDHEN, CDR2 SYDVKM. The germline V and J ends were trimmed by 6 bases and 4 bases, with 18 bases remaining between them. CDR3 bases: TGTGCCAGCAGCTCGGACTGGGAATTCGGCTATGGCTACACCTTC. This translates into CASSSDWEFGYGYTF.